This TCR beta chain was observed in a study of technical replicates of blood from several donors. TCRdb's table, derived via immunoSEQ multiplex PCR, lists solely in-frame clones and lacks some. The sample yields about 72,000 clones, 92% seen once. V was shortened by 5 bases and J by 1 base, with 11 bases between the two germline ends. The CDR3 length is 14 residues. Per germline, CDR1 MDHEN and CDR2 SYDVKM. The receptor was derived from a human donor in good health. V usage is TRBV28 and J usage is TRBJ1-2, with a weak D call TRBD1 (6 bases). The sequencing sample was made of T cells isolated from PBMCs. The CDR3 region is CASSVRDNNYGYTF. As DNA, the CDR3 is TGTGCCAGCAGTGTCCGGGACAATAACTATGGCTACACCTTC.